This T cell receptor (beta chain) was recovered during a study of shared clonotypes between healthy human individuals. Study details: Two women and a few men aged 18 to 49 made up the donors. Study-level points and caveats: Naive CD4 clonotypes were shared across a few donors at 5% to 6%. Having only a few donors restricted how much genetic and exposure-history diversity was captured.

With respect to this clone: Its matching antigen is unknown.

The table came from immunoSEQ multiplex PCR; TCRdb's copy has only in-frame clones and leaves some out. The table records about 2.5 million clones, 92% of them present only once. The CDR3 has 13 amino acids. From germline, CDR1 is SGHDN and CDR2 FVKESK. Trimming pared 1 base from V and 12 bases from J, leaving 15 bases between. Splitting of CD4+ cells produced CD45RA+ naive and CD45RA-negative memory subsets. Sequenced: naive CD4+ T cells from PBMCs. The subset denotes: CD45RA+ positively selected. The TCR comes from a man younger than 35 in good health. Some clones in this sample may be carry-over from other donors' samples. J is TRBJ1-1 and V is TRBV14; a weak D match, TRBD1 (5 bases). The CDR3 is CASSQANYAGPFF. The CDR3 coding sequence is TGTGCCAGCAGCCAAGCGAATTATGCAGGGCCTTTCTTT.